The clone carrying this T cell receptor (beta chain) was seen only a few times. This entry is derived from a study of regulatory T cells in long-lasting Graves disease. This CDR3 has 13 amino acids. Germline loops: CDR1 MDHEN, CDR2 SYDVKM. V lost 3 bases and J 3 bases, leaving 9 bases between the germline ends. The time point denotes: newly diagnosed GD, antithyroid drugs for less than 3 months. From PBMCs, RNA was extracted and then used to make the TCR library. TCR beta libraries were built with iRepertoire HTBI primers and Arm-PCR of CDR3 regions. MiXCR, applied by TCRdb to the multiplex PCR reads, yields one record per CDR3 protein. The sample consists of just over 600,000 distinct CDR3 sequences, roughly 16% of them appearing once. This sample was shared with a second study, whose subject was T cells in Graves' hyperthyroidism and ophthalmopathy.

The receptor's source is a woman in her 30s with Graves disease. The material was peripheral blood mononuclear cells (PBMCs), obtained at new diagnosis, from a patient treated with antithyroid drugs. This chain connects TRBV28 to TRBJ2-7; D call uncertain. CDR3 sequence (DNA): TGTGCCAGCAGTTTTCGACACCTCTACGAGCAGTACTTC. It codes for CASSFRHLYEQYF.